This T cell receptor (beta chain) was sequenced for a study of T cell responses to AZD1222 COVID-19 vaccine. V gave up 4 bases and J gave up 4 bases, with 8 bases separating them. CDR3 size: 13 residues. Libraries were prepared by immunoSEQ multiplex PCR; TCRdb keeps only in-frame clonotypes and omits some of them. The sample consists of about 160,000 clones, 92% of them appearing once. The specimen comprised peripheral blood, sampled 28 days after the second AZD1222 dose. The sequence was collected from an adult who received the AZD1222 COVID-19 vaccine. The rearrangement links TRBV12-3 or TRBV12-4 to TRBJ1-5, with D possibly TRBD1 on 5 matching bases. For the CDR3, the DNA is TGTGCCAGCAGTTCCAGGGCAAATCAGCCCCAGCATTTT. Its translation is CASSSRANQPQHF.